The 31 T cell receptor beta chains listed next were all sequenced from one sample in a study of identical twins. One entry per CDR3 protein results from TCRdb running MiXCR on the 5' RACE reads. The table includes roughly 690,000 distinct CDR3 sequences, approximately 22% detected once. These records were also assigned to another study, of T cells expressing NK-cell markers.

Source material: PBMCs. The receptor source for this set is a woman aged 18-29 years in good health.

The V gene is TRBV29-1, the J gene TRBJ2-7, with 8 bases lining up with TRBD1. There are 13 residues in the CDR3. Trimming cost V 7 bases and J 7 bases; bases outside gene matches: 12. CDR1 SQVTM and CDR2 ANQGSEA come from the germline V gene. The CDR3 sequence is CSALGRGLGEQYF. In nucleotides, the CDR3 is TGCAGCGCATTGGGCAGGGGGCTCGGAGAGCAGTACTTC.

The chain recombines TRBV30 with TRBJ2-1; the D is unclear. The V gene's germline CDR1 is GTSNPN and CDR2 SVGIG (reference sequence). The CDR3 covers 14 residues. Trimming took off 5 bases at V and 2 bases at J, with 13 bases between the two ends. The CDR3 sequence: CAWGRPGPYNEQFF. In nucleotides, the CDR3 is TGTGCCTGGGGAAGACCAGGACCCTACAATGAGCAGTTCTTC.

The chain uses TRBV25-1 and TRBJ2-1; 8 positions match TRBD2. Germline CDR1 is MGHDK and CDR2 is SYGVNS. The CDR3 loop spans 17 amino acids. V was clipped by 3 bases and J by 1 base; unmatched bases: 8. The CDR3 DNA reads as TGTGCCAGCAGTGACTCGCGGGAGGTTTGGTCCTACAATGAGCAGTTCTTC. Residues: CASSDSREVWSYNEQFF.

In this sample, this clonotype turned up many times. The chain links TRBV20-1 to TRBJ2-1; D unclear. Germline V gives CDR1 DFQATT, CDR2 SNEGSKA (reference sequence). The ends were cut back, 3 bases at V and 4 bases at J, with 7 bases in the middle. The CDR3 consists of 12 residues. The CDR3 DNA sequence: TGCAGTGCTAGGGGCCCTTACAATGAGCAGTTCTTC. Amino acids: CSARGPYNEQFF.

This chain connects TRBV6-5 to TRBJ2-7, with 14 bases lining up with TRBD2. Germline CDR1 reads MNHEY; CDR2 reads SVGAGI. With V trimmed by 2 bases and J by 2 bases, 11 bases remained unmatched. CDR3 length: 19 amino acids. The CDR3 bases are TGTGCCAGCAGTTACACTAGGACTAGCGGGAGGCCTCCGACCTACGAGCAGTACTTC. Protein: CASSYTRTSGRPPTYEQYF.

The V and J genes are TRBV10-3 and TRBJ1-6; 7 bases are shared with TRBD1. With 6 bases clipped from V and 8 bases from J, the junction kept 7 bases outside the gene matches. The CDR3 covers 14 residues. Germline CDR1 is ENHRY and CDR2 is SYGVKD. The CDR3 sequence is CAIRERDRDSPLHF. The DNA of the CDR3 is TGTGCCATCAGGGAGAGGGACAGAGATTCACCCCTCCACTTT.

The chain joins TRBV15 to TRBJ2-1, with a possible D match to TRBD2 (5 bases). V was clipped by 0 bases and J by 9 bases, with 6 bases between them. CDR3 length: 12 residues. The germline CDR1 and CDR2 sequences are LNHNV and YYDKDF (reference sequence). CDR3 region: CATSRDRGEQFF. Written as DNA, the CDR3 is TGTGCCACCAGCAGAGATCGGGGTGAGCAGTTCTTC.

This chain joins TRBV18 and TRBJ1-1; a possible D gene is TRBD1 (5 bases). The V gene lost 0 bases and the J gene lost 1 base, with 9 bases spanning the gap. Germline V gene lookup returns CDR1 KGHSH and CDR2 LQKENI. This CDR3 contains 15 residues. CDR3 sequence (DNA): TGTGCCAGCTCACCACCGGGGGGGACGAACACTGAAGCTTTCTTT. As protein: CASSPPGGTNTEAFF. Full variable domain (remainder filled in from reference TRBV18 and TRBJ1-1): NAGVMQNPRHLVRRRGQEARLRCSPMKGHSHVYWYRQLPEEGLKFMVYLQKENIIDESGMPKERFSAEFPKEGPSILRIQQVVRGDSAAYFCASSPPGGTNTEAFFGQGTRLTVV.

The chain combines TRBV7-6 with TRBJ2-3, with 8 positions matching TRBD2. Trimming cost V 4 bases and J 0 bases; bases outside gene matches: 9. CDR1 is SGHVS, CDR2 FNYEAQ, per germline. This CDR3 region has 17 residues. DNA for the CDR3: TGTGCCAGCAGCTCCCACACTCTAGCGGGCAGCACAGATACGCAGTATTTT. Translation: CASSSHTLAGSTDTQYF.

This clonotype appeared many times. This chain connects TRBV12-3 or TRBV12-4 to TRBJ1-5; no reliable D call. V was pared by 10 bases and J by 3 bases, with 19 bases between. This CDR3 spans 15 amino acids. DNA of the CDR3: TGTGCCATGCGGCGAGGAGGGTGGCTCAATCAGCCCCAGCATTTT. This sequence encodes CAMRRGGWLNQPQHF.

This clonotype was counted a few times. The chain is built from TRBV13 and TRBJ2-1; 10 bases map to TRBD2. The CDR3 length is 16 residues. Losses at the gene ends were 0 bases for V and 8 bases for J; bases not matched to a gene: 7. CDR1 PRHDT and CDR2 FYEKMQ come from the germline V gene (reference sequence). DNA for the CDR3: TGTGCCAGCAGCTTAGGCCTATGGACTAGCGGACATGAGCAGTTCTTC. It specifies CASSLGLWTSGHEQFF.

The gene calls are TRBV4-3 and TRBJ2-1; tentatively, D is TRBD1 (6 bases). The CDR3 runs 15 residues. Trimming took off 4 bases at V and 9 bases at J, with 19 bases between the two ends. The germline gives CDR1 LGHNA, CDR2 YSLEER. In DNA, the CDR3 is TGCGCCAGCAGCCTAACCGGGACACCTGCCCTTGAGCAGTTCTTC. This sequence encodes CASSLTGTPALEQFF.

This clonotype was observed a handful of times. The chain couples TRBV7-2 to TRBJ2-1; D may be TRBD2 (6 bases). CDR3 size: 14 residues. Trimming took off 6 bases at V and 2 bases at J, with 11 bases between the two ends. Germline V lookup: CDR1 SGHTA, CDR2 FQGNSA. CDR3 region: CASRRDSAYNEQFF. The CDR3 DNA follows: TGTGCCAGCAGGAGGGACTCCGCCTACAATGAGCAGTTCTTC.

The V call is TRBV29-1, the J call TRBJ1-5; D call uncertain. Per the germline V gene, CDR1 is SQVTM and CDR2 is ANQGSEA. The CDR3 is made up of 13 amino acids. The germline V and J ends were trimmed by 3 bases and 2 bases, with 8 bases remaining between them. CDR3 loop: CSVDGVGNQPQHF. Written as DNA, the CDR3 is TGCAGCGTTGACGGGGTTGGCAATCAGCCCCAGCATTTT.

This clonotype was observed a handful of times. The rearrangement links TRBV6-6 to TRBJ2-5; D remains ambiguous. Deletions cut 6 bases from V and 0 bases from J, with 8 bases between. From germline, CDR1 is MNHNY and CDR2 SVGAGI (reference sequence). The CDR3 contains 13 residues. CDR3 loop: CASRGNYQETQYF. The CDR3 DNA sequence: TGTGCCAGCAGGGGGAACTACCAAGAGACCCAGTACTTC.

This clonotype was seen more than once but under ten times. The chain links TRBV7-9 to TRBJ1-2, with D unresolved. Trimming took 1 base from V and 13 from J, leaving 10 bases between them. Germline-derived CDR1 and CDR2 are SEHNR and FQNEAQ (reference sequence). CDR3 length: 11 residues. CDR3 sequence reads: CASSLGSASTF. In DNA form, the CDR3 reads TGTGCCAGCAGCTTAGGAAGCGCCTCCACCTTC.

This clonotype is medium-sized (0.01 to 0.1%) within its sample. The V gene is TRBV20-1, the J gene TRBJ2-2; 14 bases fit TRBD2. The CDR3 runs 15 residues. Germline-derived CDR1 and CDR2 are DFQATT and SNEGSKA (reference sequence). V shed 3 bases and J 3 bases; nucleotides not matched to a gene: 0. As DNA, the CDR3 is TGCAGTGCTAGGACTAGCGGGAGGGACACCGGGGAGCTGTTTTTT. Translation: CSARTSGRDTGELFF.

This clonotype appeared a few times. The V gene is TRBV20-1, the J gene TRBJ2-2; D unclear. The length of the CDR3 is 12 residues. Germline V CDR1 and CDR2: DFQATT, SNEGSKA (reference sequence). The V end was cut by 3 bases, the J end by 6 bases, with 8 bases between. This CDR3 reads CSASQQSGELFF. The CDR3 nucleotides are TGCAGTGCTAGTCAGCAATCCGGGGAGCTGTTTTTT.

The chain joins TRBV20-1 to TRBJ1-5; D ambiguous. This CDR3 comprises 14 residues. The V gene lost 6 bases and the J gene lost 6 bases, with 18 bases spanning the gap. Germline lookup yields CDR1 DFQATT and CDR2 SNEGSKA (reference sequence). CDR3 DNA sequence: TGCAGTGCCTACCCCGAAGAGGGCTCTCAGCCCCAGCATTTT. Translation: CSAYPEEGSQPQHF.

This chain connects TRBV29-1 to TRBJ1-1; D not certain. The germline V gene encodes CDR1 SQVTM and CDR2 ANQGSEA. The CDR3 consists of 13 residues. V lost 4 bases and J lost 0, with 9 bases in between. CDR3: CSVGHIMNTEAFF. As DNA, the CDR3 is TGCAGCGTTGGGCACATCATGAACACTGAAGCTTTCTTT.

This clonotype was observed a single time. The V and J genes are TRBV7-2 and TRBJ2-7; D gene unclear. CDR3 length: 13 residues. The germline gives CDR1 SGHTA, CDR2 FQGNSA. The V end was cut by 3 bases, the J end by 2 bases, with 8 bases between. The CDR3 sequence: CASSFRNPYEQYF. In DNA form, the CDR3 reads TGTGCCAGCAGCTTCAGAAACCCCTACGAGCAGTACTTC.

This clonotype has more than one count but fewer than ten. This rearrangement joins TRBV27 to TRBJ2-7, with D possibly being TRBD1 (8 bases). Deletions cut 10 bases from V and 2 bases from J, with 21 bases between. The germline V gene encodes CDR1 MNHEY and CDR2 SMNVEV (reference sequence). The CDR3 is 15 amino acids. The CDR3 loop reads CATGGLSGEPYEQYF. Here the CDR3 DNA reads TGTGCCACAGGGGGCCTGAGCGGGGAACCCTACGAGCAGTACTTC.

The CDR3 is CASSLGGANNEQFF. The CDR3 nucleotides are TGCGCCAGCAGCTTGGGAGGGGCTAACAATGAGCAGTTCTTC. V usage is TRBV5-1 and J usage is TRBJ2-1; D is perhaps TRBD1 or TRBD2 (5 bases each). With 0 bases removed from V and 5 bases from J, the gap between germline ends came to 9 bases. The CDR3 covers 14 residues. From germline, CDR1 is SGHRS and CDR2 YFSETQ. The variable domain in full, with the rest retrieved from reference TRBV5-1 and TRBJ2-1, is KAGVTQTPRYLIKTRGQQVTLSCSPISGHRSVSWYQQTPGQGLQFLFEYFSETQRNKGNFPGRFSGRQFSNSRSEMNVSTLELGDSALYLCASSLGGANNEQFFGPGTRLTVL.

The CDR3: CASSNSSGELFF. CDR3 bases: TGTGCCAGCAGCAATTCCTCCGGGGAGCTGTTTTTT. The V gene is TRBV21-1, the J gene TRBJ2-2. TRBV21-1 is flagged as a pseudogene. The CDR3 covers 12 residues.

CDR3 nucleotides: TGTGCCAGCAGCTTCACGGTGGGGCAGTTCTTC. Protein: CASSFTVGQFF. This chain uses TRBV11-2 with TRBJ2-1; D ambiguous. This CDR3 has 11 amino acids. Per germline, CDR1 SGHAT and CDR2 FQNNGV. V shed 3 bases and J shed 12 bases, with 9 bases lying between them.

CDR3 DNA sequence: TGTGCCAGCAGCGCCCGGAGCGGGGGACTTTATTACGAGCAGTACTTC. Protein product: CASSARSGGLYYEQYF. The V gene is TRBV7-9, the J gene TRBJ2-7; 8 bases line up with TRBD2. CDR3 length: 16 residues. CDR1 SEHNR and CDR2 FQNEAQ come from the germline V gene (reference sequence). Germline trimming cut 5 bases from V and 4 bases from J; bases unmatched to any gene: 13.

There are a few counts of this clonotype. The chain links TRBV6-1 to TRBJ2-7; 10 bases line up with TRBD2. CDR3 size: 15 residues. Germline lookup yields CDR1 MNHNS and CDR2 SASEGT. The ends lost 7 bases at V and 3 bases at J; junction bases unmatched: 9. The CDR3 DNA is TGTGCCAGCATGACCGAGGCTAGCGGGAGCTACGAGCAGTACTTC. Translated: CASMTEASGSYEQYF.

Only one count was recorded for this clonotype. The chain uses TRBV7-2 and TRBJ2-3; a possible D gene is TRBD2 (6 bases). Germline V gene sequence: CDR1 SGHTA, CDR2 FQGNSA. The CDR3 covers 15 residues. Trimming removed 4 bases from V and 2 bases from J, with 13 bases in between. The CDR3 DNA follows: TGTGCCAGCAGCTCAACAGGACTACCCACAGATACGCAGTATTTT. As protein: CASSSTGLPTDTQYF.

The chain uses TRBV5-1 and TRBJ2-3; 7 bases are a match to TRBD1. The CDR3 loop spans 16 amino acids. Germline-derived CDR1 and CDR2 are SGHRS and YFSETQ. Unmatched junction bases numbered 5, after V lost 0 bases and J lost 1 base. CDR3 nucleotide sequence: TGCGCCAGCAGCTTGGCACAGGGGCTCCGCACAGATACGCAGTATTTT. It is translated as CASSLAQGLRTDTQYF.

The chain combines TRBV9 with TRBJ2-6, with a tentative D call TRBD1 (5 bases). CDR1 and CDR2 (germline): SGDLS, YYNGEE. Trimming cost V 2 bases and J 4 bases, with 7 bases left between them. The CDR3 length is 14 residues. The CDR3 DNA reads as TGTGCCAGCAGCGTTGGGGCAGGGGCCAACGTCCTGACTTTC. Translating it yields CASSVGAGANVLTF.

This clonotype was observed many times. The rearrangement joins TRBV5-1 to TRBJ2-1; no definite D call. The CDR3 loop spans 16 amino acids. Trimming took 7 bases from V and 6 from J, leaving 23 bases between them. From germline, CDR1 is SGHRS and CDR2 YFSETQ. CDR3 sequence reads: CASAQRRGTGFNEQFF. CDR3 DNA sequence: TGCGCCAGCGCCCAACGCCGAGGCACCGGGTTCAATGAGCAGTTCTTC.